This TCR beta chain came from a study of siplizumab effects on memory and regulatory T cells. Study conclusions and caveats: Neither a naive nor a memory phenotype was assignable to roughly 80-95% of proliferating CD4+ or CD8+ clones.

Worth noting for this clone: Antigen specificity is unknown.

Germline V CDR1 and CDR2: MNHEY, SVGAGI. CDR3 length: 14 residues. V shed 7 bases, J shed 5 bases, and the junction held 3 bases outside the gene matches. Assays examined roughly 9.2 x 10^4 TCR templates per sample. Clones were read by immunoSEQ multiplex PCR, and TCRdb kept only the in-frame ones, dropping some. The table has roughly 64,000 clones, roughly 96% seen once; the top ten hold approximately 0.1%. V usage is TRBV6-5 and J usage is TRBJ2-5, with 14 bases identical to TRBD2. Sequencing used naive CD8+ T cells sorted from blood. This clonotype originated in a human donor in good health. CDR3 nucleotide sequence: TGTGCCAGCACCTGGACTAGCGGGGGGGAGACCCAGTACTTC. It specifies CASTWTSGGETQYF.